This T cell receptor beta chain comes out of a study of resident and recirculating memory T cells in vitiligo. Overall study context: Shave-biopsy epidermis from lesional and nonlesional skin was sequenced alongside PBMCs.

In its sample, this clone was seen once. Its specificity is unknown. The CDR3 extends over 13 amino acids. Deletions cut 3 bases from V and 6 bases from J, with 8 bases between. From germline, CDR1 is MNHEY and CDR2 SMNVEV (reference sequence). Patients' lesions had not changed for the previous 6 months. Confetti depigmentation, marking active vitiligo, was absent in these patients. Whole-study findings and limits: TCR sequences were not conserved across biopsy sites or patients.

Data came from immunoSEQ multiplex PCR; TCRdb stores just in-frame clones and leaves some out. The table lists around 70,000 clones, more than 85% of them singletons. The chain carries TRBV27 and TRBJ1-4; unclear D gene. Sample: blood. This TCR was sampled from a male donor with vitiligo. CDR3 residues: CASSFASDEKLFF. Written as DNA, the CDR3 is TGTGCCAGCAGTTTCGCATCGGATGAAAAACTGTTTTTT.